This TCR beta chain was sequenced in a study of CD8 T cells in Susac syndrome. As for the study in general: When their blood was taken, patients with Susac syndrome were therapy-naive, taking corticosteroids, or taking intravenous immunoglobulin alone.

As for this clonotype: The antigen is not known.

The recently defined diagnostic criteria for definite or probable disease were met by the Susac syndrome patients. Reverse transcription of 0.5 to 1 ug RNA was performed with random hexamers. The CDR3 of TCR beta was amplified by immunoSEQ multiplex PCR across 54 Vbeta and 13 Jbeta. TCRdb independently ran MiXCR on the immunoSEQ multiplex PCR reads; one entry per CDR3 protein. The sample lists around 140,000 distinct CDR3 sequences; over 90% were seen once. Trimming removed 2 bases from V and 7 bases from J, with 7 bases in between. This CDR3 is built from 12 residues. The germline gives CDR1 SGHDN, CDR2 FVKESK. Points from the study as a whole: That the number of individuals in its TCR sequencing and HLA analysis was relatively small was acknowledged by the study.

The material sequenced was CD4+ T cells from PBMCs. This TCR derives from a human donor with Susac syndrome. The chain combines TRBV14 with TRBJ2-3, with no clear D. The CDR3 DNA follows: TGTGCCAGCAGCCAACCGAGAAATACGCAGTATTTT. Amino acids: CASSQPRNTQYF.